This TCR beta chain was profiled in a study of beta chain features in type 1 diabetes. General observations from the study: Type 1 diabetes patients had moderately but significantly shorter TCRB CDR3s in all four CD4+ subsets. A cDNA-based sequencing approach could over-represent cells with high TCR expression. Here, the possible influence of HLA type (on TCRB rearrangement) remained unresolved. VDJ junctions from patients with type 1 diabetes contained fewer insertions and more deletions.

The authors sorted CD4+ naive, central memory, regulatory and stem cell-like memory cells via CD45RO/CCR7/CD25/CD127/CD95/CD27. Expressed TCRB transcripts got sequenced, as all isolated RNA was reverse transcribed. Using immunoSEQ multiplex PCR, the repertoire was profiled, and TCRdb retains in-frame clones only, with some absent. The repertoire consists of roughly 240,000 clones, with roughly a quarter occurring once and the leading ten covering more than 0.009%. Concerning this clone: Antigen: not known. The sample carries other DNA sequences with the same CDR3.

Germline V lookup: CDR1 SGHAT, CDR2 FQNNGV. With 4 bases clipped from V and 3 bases from J, the junction kept 6 bases outside the gene matches. The CDR3 loop spans 15 amino acids. This rearrangement joins TRBV11-2 to TRBJ2-7; 10 bases agree with TRBD1. This clonotype was sampled from a woman in her thirties with type 1 diabetes. Sequencing was performed on naive CD4+ T cells from blood. CDR3 sequence: CASSSLRDRGYEQYF. DNA of the CDR3: TGTGCCAGCAGCTCATTGAGGGACAGGGGCTACGAGCAGTACTTC.